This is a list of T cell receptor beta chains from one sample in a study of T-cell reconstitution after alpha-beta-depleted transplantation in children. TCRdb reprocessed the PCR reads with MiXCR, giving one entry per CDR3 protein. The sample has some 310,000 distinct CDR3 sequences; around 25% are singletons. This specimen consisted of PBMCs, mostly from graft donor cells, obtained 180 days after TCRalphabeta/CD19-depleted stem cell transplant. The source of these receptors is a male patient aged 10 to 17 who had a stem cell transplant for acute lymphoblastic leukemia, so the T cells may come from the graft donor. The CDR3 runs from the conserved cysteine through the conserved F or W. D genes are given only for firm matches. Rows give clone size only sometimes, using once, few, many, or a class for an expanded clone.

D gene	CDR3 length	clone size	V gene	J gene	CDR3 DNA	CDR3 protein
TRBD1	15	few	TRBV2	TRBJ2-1	TGTGCCAGCAGTGAAGTTCGACAGGGTTACAATGAGCAGTTCTTC	CASSEVRQGYNEQFF
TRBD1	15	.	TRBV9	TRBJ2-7	TGTGCCAGCAGCGTAGGAGGGGGCGCAAAGTACGAGCAGTACTTC	CASSVGGGAKYEQYF
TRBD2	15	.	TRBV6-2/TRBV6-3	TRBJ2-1	TGTGCCAGCAGTCCCGCGGGACTAGCGGGAGTTGAGCAGTTCTTC	CASSPAGLAGVEQFF
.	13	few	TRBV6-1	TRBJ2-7	TGTGCCAGCAGTGAAGCTCCTTCCTACGAGCAGTACTTC	CASSEAPSYEQYF
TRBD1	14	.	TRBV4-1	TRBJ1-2	TGCGCCAGCAGCCAAGAGGGGGGACAGGGCCTCTACACCTTC	CASSQEGGQGLYTF
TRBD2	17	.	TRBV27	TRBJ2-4	TGTGCCAGCAGCCCATACGCCGGGACTAGCGGCCTGAAGGCTCAGTACTTC	CASSPYAGTSGLKAQYF
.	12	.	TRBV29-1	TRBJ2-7	TGCAGCGTTGAGGCGGGTGCGCTCGAGCAGTACTTC	CSVEAGALEQYF
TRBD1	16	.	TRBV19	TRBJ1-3	TGTGCCAGTAGGCCGGGACAGGGGATCGCTGGAAACACCATATATTTT	CASRPGQGIAGNTIYF
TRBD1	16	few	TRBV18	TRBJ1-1	TGTGCCAGCTCACCTTTGGACAGGGGGCCGCACACTGAAGCTTTCTTT	CASSPLDRGPHTEAFF
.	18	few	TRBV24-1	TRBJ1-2	TGTGCCACCAGTGATTCGCCAAATCCGGGACGGCATAACTATGGCTACACCTTC	CATSDSPNPGRHNYGYTF
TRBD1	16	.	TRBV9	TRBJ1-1	TGTGCCAGCAGCGTAGCTGTATTCGGGACAGGGACTGAAGCTTTCTTT	CASSVAVFGTGTEAFF
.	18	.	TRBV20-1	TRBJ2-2	TGCAGTGCTAGAGATCCTCGCAGGGGCCCCCCGAACACCGGGGAGCTGTTTTTT	CSARDPRRGPPNTGELFF
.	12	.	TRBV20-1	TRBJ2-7	TGCAGTGCTACACAGGGTCCCTACGAGCAGTACTTC	CSATQGPYEQYF
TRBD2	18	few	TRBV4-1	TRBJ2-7	TGCGCCAGCAGCCAACTTTGGGGTAGCGGGAGGATTTCCTACGAGCAGTACTTC	CASSQLWGSGRISYEQYF
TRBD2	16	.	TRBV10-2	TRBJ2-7	TGCGCCAGCGCGCCCGGGACTAGCGGGAACGCCTACGAGCGGTACTTC	CASAPGTSGNAYERYF
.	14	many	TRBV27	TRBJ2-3	TGTGCCAGCAGTTTTGAGCCGCCGACGGATACGCAGTATTTT	CASSFEPPTDTQYF
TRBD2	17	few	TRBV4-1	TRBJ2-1	TGCGCCAGCAGCCATGGACTAGCGGGAGGGTACTACAATGAGCAGTTCTTC	CASSHGLAGGYYNEQFF
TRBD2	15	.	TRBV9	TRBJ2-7	TGTGCCAGCAGCGTAGGAAGAGCGGGAGCCTACGAGCAGTACTTC	CASSVGRAGAYEQYF
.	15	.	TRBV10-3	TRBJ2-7	TGTGCCATCAGTGAAGTAAGCCTACACTCCTACGAGCAGTACTTC	CAISEVSLHSYEQYF
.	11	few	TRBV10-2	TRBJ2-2	TGCGCCAGCCAGCGGTCCGGGGAGCTGTTTTTT	CASQRSGELFF
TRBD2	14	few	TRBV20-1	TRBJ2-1	TGCAGTGCCAGGGGGACTAGCGTCTACAATGAGCAGTTCTTC	CSARGTSVYNEQFF
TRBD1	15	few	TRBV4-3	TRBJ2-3	TGCGCCAGCAGCCAAGGCAGGGGGTACACAGATACGCAGTATTTT	CASSQGRGYTDTQYF
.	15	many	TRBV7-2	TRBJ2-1	TGTGCCAGCAGCTTAGTGGCGTTCTCCTACAATGAGCAGTTCTTC	CASSLVAFSYNEQFF
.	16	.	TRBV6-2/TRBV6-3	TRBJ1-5	TGTGCCAGCAGTTTTTGGGGGGGAAGTTTATCTCAGCCCCAGCATTTT	CASSFWGGSLSQPQHF
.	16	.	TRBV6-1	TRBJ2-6	TGTGCCAGCAGTAGGGACGACTTCCAGGGGGCCAACGTCCTGACTTTC	CASSRDDFQGANVLTF
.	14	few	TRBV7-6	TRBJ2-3	TGTGCCAGCAGCTTAACTAGTGGGGTGGATACGCAGTATTTT	CASSLTSGVDTQYF
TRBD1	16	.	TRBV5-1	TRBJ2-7	TGCGCCAGCAGCTTCACCGGGACAGGTAGGGCCTACGAGCAGTACTTC	CASSFTGTGRAYEQYF
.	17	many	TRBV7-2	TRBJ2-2	TGTGCCAGCAGCTCCGGGCCCCCCAGGGTAAACACCGGGGAGCTGTTTTTT	CASSSGPPRVNTGELFF
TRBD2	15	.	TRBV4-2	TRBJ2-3	TGTGCCAGCAGCTCCCTAGCGGGAGGGTTTGATACGCAGTATTTT	CASSSLAGGFDTQYF
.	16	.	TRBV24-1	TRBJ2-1	TGTGCCACCAGTGGGGGAGCGGTGGCCTCCTACAATGAGCAGTTCTTC	CATSGGAVASYNEQFF
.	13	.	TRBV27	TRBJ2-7	TGTGCCAGCAGTCTCGGGGCCTACTACGAGCAGTACTTC	CASSLGAYYEQYF
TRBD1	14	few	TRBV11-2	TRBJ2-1	TGTGCCAGCAGCTTAAATAGGGGACAGGGAGAGCAGTTCTTC	CASSLNRGQGEQFF
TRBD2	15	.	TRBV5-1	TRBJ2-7	TGCGCCAGCAGTGCGCTAGCGGGAGAGCCCTACGAGCAGTACTTC	CASSALAGEPYEQYF
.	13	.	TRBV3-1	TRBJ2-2	TGTGCCAGCAGCCGTTCACTCCCCGGGGAGCTGTTTTTT	CASSRSLPGELFF
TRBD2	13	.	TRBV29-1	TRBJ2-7	TGCAGCGTAACGGGACTAGCGGCCTACGAGCAGTACTTC	CSVTGLAAYEQYF
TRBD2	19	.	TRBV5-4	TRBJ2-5	TGTGCCAGCAGCTCCCCCAGCGGGAGGGGAGTGGGGCCCCAAGAGACCCAGTACTTC	CASSSPSGRGVGPQETQYF
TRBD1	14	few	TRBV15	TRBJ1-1	TGTGCCACCAGCAGACTATCCAGGGGGCCTGAAGCTTTCTTT	CATSRLSRGPEAFF
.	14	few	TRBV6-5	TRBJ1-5	TGTGCCAGCAGTTACGTTAAAGGCAATCAGCCCCAGCATTTT	CASSYVKGNQPQHF
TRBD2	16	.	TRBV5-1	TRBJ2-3	TGCGCCAGCAGCTTGACACCTAGCGGGAGAACAGATACGCAGTATTTT	CASSLTPSGRTDTQYF
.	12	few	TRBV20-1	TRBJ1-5	TGCAGTGCTAAAGGCCCTAATCAGCCCCAGCATTTT	CSAKGPNQPQHF
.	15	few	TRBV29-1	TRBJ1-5	TGCAGCGTTGTAGCAGGTTCCCTGGGCAATCAGCCCCAGCATTTT	CSVVAGSLGNQPQHF
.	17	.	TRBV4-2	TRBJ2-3	TGTGCCAGCAGCCTTGACACGAGGATCGAGCGGACAGATACGCAGTATTTT	CASSLDTRIERTDTQYF
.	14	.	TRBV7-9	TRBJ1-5	TGTGCCAGCAGCTTCGGGCAGGTCGATCAGCCCCAGCATTTT	CASSFGQVDQPQHF
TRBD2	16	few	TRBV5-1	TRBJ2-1	TGCGCCAGCAGCTCACCCCTAGCGGCTTTCTACAATGAGCAGTTCTTC	CASSSPLAAFYNEQFF
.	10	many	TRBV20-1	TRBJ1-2	TGCAGTGCCGGGGGGCCTGGCTACACCTTC	CSAGGPGYTF
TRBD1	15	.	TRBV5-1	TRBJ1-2	TGCGCCAGCAGCTTGGAACAGGGGGCGATCTATGGCTACACCTTC	CASSLEQGAIYGYTF
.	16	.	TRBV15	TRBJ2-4	TGTGCCACCGGCAGAGAAGGAGGGATAGCCAAAAACATTCAGTACTTC	CATGREGGIAKNIQYF